The entry that follows covers one TCR beta chain sequence. Its antigen is unknown. Germline lookup yields CDR1 SGHTS and CDR2 YDEGEE. There are 16 residues in the CDR3. The V and J ends lost 4 bases and 0 bases respectively, with 14 bases between them. Runs used v3.0 of the immunoSEQ assay and were done at survey level. The repertoire was sequenced with immunoSEQ multiplex PCR; TCRdb's copy has only in-frame clones and lacks some. The repertoire holds approximately 41,000 clones, around 75% seen once, with approximately 5.3% in the top ten. The data are from a study of long-term antiretroviral therapy in people with HIV. The overall study: In the earliest collections, sampling predates the 2015 immediate-ART recommendation by about a decade. Study conclusions and caveats: Specimens of blood were obtained during about 2004 to 2018, possibly under older ART regimens. CDR3 length ranges were narrower in HIV repertoires than in controls.

The gene calls are TRBV5-8 and TRBJ1-5; weak D call: TRBD1 (5 bases). Sequenced here: unsorted PBMCs, sampled 1.5 years after starting antiretroviral therapy. The sequence derives from a man between 18 and 29 years old with HIV. The CDR3 spells CASSPGTVRSNQPQHF. As DNA, the CDR3 is TGTGCCAGCAGCCCAGGGACTGTACGTAGCAATCAGCCCCAGCATTTT.